This entry describes one T cell receptor beta chain. The antigen remains undetermined. This sample stems from a study of blood T cells in healthy people across ages. Study-wide results and caveats: When set beside aged donors, long-lived donors presented more naive CD4+ cells and higher diversity. Diversity figures based on one million T cells were deemed too low.

Caucasian individuals from Russia who were healthy and aged 6 to 90 acted as donors. Each of the donors had around 10 milliliters of peripheral blood drawn into EDTA-treated Vacutainer tubes. Using a J-beta primer mix together with a sample-barcoded 5' primer, a second PCR was run for roughly 6 to 11 cycles. Using its own MiXCR run on the 5' RACE reads, TCRdb lists one record per CDR3 protein. The table shows 590,000 or so distinct CDR3 sequences, with approximately 30% occurring only once. Trimming took 4 bases from V and 11 from J; bases not matched to a gene: 9. CDR1 is SGHTA, CDR2 FQGNSA, per germline. The CDR3 totals 14 residues.

Sequenced input: blood. V is TRBV7-2 and J is TRBJ2-5; the match to TRBD1 covers 11 bases. This sequence originates from a woman aged 80 or over in good health. Here the CDR3 reads CASSSRDRGLEQYF. CDR3 sequence (DNA): TGTGCCAGCAGCTCGCGGGACAGGGGGTTGGAGCAGTACTTC.